These 28 T cell receptor beta chains were all obtained from the same sample, sequenced in a study of molecular identifiers for immune sequencing clone quantification. TCRdb analysed the PCR reads with MiXCR anew, one entry per CDR3 protein. The sample shows fewer than 9,000 distinct CDR3 sequences, 33% of them seen only once. The specimen was naive CD8+ T cells from blood, with Jurkat cell RNA spiked in. Stated subset: FACS-sorted CD8+CD4-CCR7+CD45RA+ naive T cells. The receptors derive from a human donor in good health. Some libraries in this study had Jurkat cell RNA spiked in.

In this sample, this clonotype turned up a few times. The rearrangement uses TRBV6-6 and TRBJ1-1; D is unclear. This CDR3 comprises 15 residues. V lost 4 bases and J 3 bases, leaving 15 bases between the germline ends. Germline loops: CDR1 MNHNY, CDR2 SVGAGI (reference sequence). CDR3 protein: CASSFHPRMDTEAFF. The DNA of the CDR3 is TGTGCCAGCAGTTTTCACCCGAGGATGGACACTGAAGCTTTCTTT.

This clonotype was seen only a few times. This chain connects TRBV7-9 to TRBJ2-5, with unresolved D. Trimming pared 5 bases from V and 2 bases from J, leaving 12 bases between. Germline CDR1 SEHNR, CDR2 FQNEAQ (reference sequence). This CDR3 region has 14 residues. Here the CDR3 reads CASSPTTTQETQYF. The CDR3 DNA sequence: TGTGCCAGCAGCCCCACTACGACTCAAGAGACCCAGTACTTC.

Regarding this clonotype: This may be a read error, as it is one base from a much larger clone. The chain links TRBV28 to TRBJ2-1; tentatively, D is TRBD2 (6 bases). The CDR3 is made up of 15 amino acids. Per germline, CDR1 MDHEN and CDR2 SYDVKM. The CDR3 bases are TGTGCCAGCGCACCCCTGCCTAGCGCTCTCGATGAGCATTTCTTC. Its protein is CASAPLPSALDEHFF. Full variable domain (outside the CDR3, taken from reference TRBV28 and TRBJ2-1): DVKVTQSSRYLVKRTGEKVFLECVQDMDHENMFWYRQDPGLGLRLIYFSYDVKMKEKGDIPEGYSVSREKKERFSLILESASTNQTSMYLCASAPLPSALDEHFFGPGTRLTVL.

To note about this clonotype: A single base separates this from a much larger clone, so it may be a read error. J is TRBJ2-5 and V is TRBV11-2; D is ambiguous. This CDR3 spans 12 amino acids. CDR1 SGHAT and CDR2 FQNNGV come from the germline V gene. With 3 bases removed from V and 9 bases from J, the gap between germline ends came to 11 bases. The CDR3 sequence: CASSFSPEPQYF. The CDR3 coding sequence is TGTGCCAGCAGCTTTTCCCCGGAGCCCCAGTACTTC.

The table lists this clonotype with a few counts. The chain links TRBV24-1 to TRBJ2-5; 10 bases line up with TRBD2. The germline V gene has CDR1 KGHDR and CDR2 SFDVKD. CDR3 size: 15 residues. V gave up 5 bases and J gave up 6 bases; unmatched junction bases: 8. The CDR3 bases are TGTGCCACCAGTGTCGAGCGGGAGGGCCGCAAGACCCAGTACTTC. This codes for CATSVEREGRKTQYF.

This clonotype occurred a few times. V is TRBV9 and J is TRBJ2-1; 7 positions agree with TRBD1. This CDR3 is built from 16 residues. CDR1 is SGDLS and CDR2 is YYNGEE in the germline V gene. V gave up 3 bases and J gave up 5 bases; unmatched junction bases: 11. The CDR3 coding sequence is TGTGCCAGCAGCGGTAACCGGGTCACAGGGGACAATGAGCAGTTCTTC. Translation: CASSGNRVTGDNEQFF. Based on the CDR3 plus reference TRBV9 and TRBJ2-1, the full variable domain is DSGVTQTPKHLITATGQRVTLRCSPRSGDLSVYWYQQSLDQGLQFLIQYYNGEERAKGNILERFSAQQFPDLHSELNLSSLELGDSALYFCASSGNRVTGDNEQFFGPGTRLTVL.

This clonotype has a single count. A much larger clone lies one base from this, so it may be a read error. V is TRBV7-2 and J is TRBJ2-3; 10 bases fit TRBD2. After removal of 4 bases from V and 6 bases from J, the junction contained 4 bases not matched to a gene. The CDR3 consists of 14 residues. Germline CDR1 and CDR2: SGHTA and FQGNSA. CDR3 residues: CASSSAGGPDTQYF. The CDR3, as DNA: TGTGCCAGCAGCTCAGCGGGAGGGCCGGATACGCAGTATTTT.

The J gene is TRBJ2-1, the V gene TRBV7-3; tentative D call: TRBD2 (6 bases). Germline values: CDR1 SGHTA, CDR2 FQGTGA. The germline V and J ends were trimmed by 5 bases and 3 bases, with 14 bases remaining between them. CDR3 length equals 15 residues. The CDR3 nucleotides read TGTGCCAGCAGCGCGGGGAACTCAAACTACAATGAGCAGTTCTTC. It is translated as CASSAGNSNYNEQFF.

This clonotype occurred a few times. V is TRBV27 and J is TRBJ2-1; D might be TRBD1 or TRBD2, each matching 6 bases. The CDR3 runs 16 residues. Germline V gives CDR1 MNHEY, CDR2 SMNVEV (reference sequence). Trimming took 6 bases from V and 4 from J, leaving 19 bases between them. CDR3 bases: TGTGCCAGCAGCCGCACTTCGGGGGCTTTGTACAATGAGCAGTTCTTC. Its protein is CASSRTSGALYNEQFF.

V and J are TRBV28 and TRBJ2-7; 10 nucleotides line up with TRBD2. This CDR3 spans 17 amino acids. The V and J ends lost 3 bases and 0 bases, in that order; junction bases with no gene match: 8. Germline V gene lookup returns CDR1 MDHEN and CDR2 SYDVKM. As DNA, the CDR3 is TGTGCCAGCAGTTTCCCGTCTAGCGGGAGTGCCTCCTACGAGCAGTACTTC. Amino acids: CASSFPSSGSASYEQYF. The entire variable domain, with the rest obtained from reference TRBV28 and TRBJ2-7, is as follows: DVKVTQSSRYLVKRTGEKVFLECVQDMDHENMFWYRQDPGLGLRLIYFSYDVKMKEKGDIPEGYSVSREKKERFSLILESASTNQTSMYLCASSFPSSGSASYEQYFGPGTRLTVT.

The chain combines TRBV9 with TRBJ1-5; no clear D. Trimming pared 4 bases from V and 6 bases from J, leaving 14 bases between. The CDR3 runs to 14 residues. From germline, CDR1 is SGDLS and CDR2 YYNGEE. CDR3 coding DNA: TGTGCCAGCAGCTCCCACGGGGTGGGTCAGCCCCAGCATTTT. Translation gives CASSSHGVGQPQHF.

This clonotype has only a few counts. V is TRBV7-8 and J is TRBJ1-4; perhaps TRBD1 as D (5 bases). V shed 4 bases and J shed 0 bases, with 9 bases lying between them. The CDR3 extends over 15 amino acids. Per germline, CDR1 SGHVS and CDR2 FQNEAQ. The CDR3 sequence is CASSSDRATNEKLFF. The CDR3, as DNA: TGTGCCAGCAGCTCAGACAGAGCAACTAATGAAAAACTGTTTTTT.

By frequency in the sample, this clonotype is medium-sized. The chain links TRBV29-1 to TRBJ1-1, with D perhaps matching TRBD1 (5 bases). Looked up from germline, CDR1 is SQVTM and CDR2 is ANQGSEA. The V end lost 4 bases, the J end lost 3 bases, and 9 bases lay between the germline ends. CDR3 length: 12 amino acids. The chain's CDR3 is CSVGRGHTEAFF. For the CDR3, the DNA is TGCAGCGTTGGAAGGGGTCACACTGAAGCTTTCTTT. The full variable domain, with the rest looked up from reference TRBV29-1 and TRBJ1-1, is SAVISQKPSRDICQRGTSLTIQCQVDSQVTMMFWYRQQPGQSLTLIATANQGSEATYESGFVIDKFPISRPNLTFSTLTVSNMSPEDSSIYLCSVGRGHTEAFFGQGTRLTVV.

Concerning this clonotype: It may be a read error: a sequence one base away is much more abundant. CDR3 amino acids: CSMEGRKQETQNF. In nucleotides, the CDR3 is TGCAGCATGGAGGGGCGGAAGCAAGAGACCCAGAACTTC. This chain links TRBV29-1 with TRBJ2-5; perhaps TRBD2 as D (6 bases). CDR3 size: 13 residues. From germline, CDR1 is SQVTM and CDR2 ANQGSEA.

In this sample, this clonotype turned up once. A much larger clone sits a single nucleotide away, making a read error possible. The CDR3 region is CASSQGQAAKYIQYF. CDR3 coding DNA: TGCGCCAGCAGCCAGGGGCAGGCGGCCAAATACATTCAGTACTTC. The genes are TRBV4-1 and TRBJ2-4; D may be TRBD1 (5 bases). Germline V gene data show CDR1 as MGHRA and CDR2 as YSYEKL. The CDR3 is 15 residues long.

The chain joins TRBV6-5 to TRBJ1-1, with 7 nucleotides matching TRBD1. This CDR3 comprises 13 residues. Germline loops: CDR1 MNHEY, CDR2 SVGAGI. With 6 bases clipped from V and 5 bases from J, the junction kept 6 bases outside the gene matches. CDR3: CASSSHRGTEAFF. As DNA, the CDR3 is TGTGCCAGCAGCTCTCACAGGGGTACTGAAGCTTTCTTT.

CDR3 loop: CASSATSNIQYF. The CDR3 region has the DNA TGTGCCAGCAGCGCGACTAGTAACATTCAGTACTTC. J is TRBJ2-4 and V is TRBV9; weak D call: TRBD2 (6 bases). CDR1 is SGDLS and CDR2 is YYNGEE in the germline V gene. V lost 3 bases, J lost 7 bases, and 8 bases lay in between. The CDR3 is 12 residues long.

This clonotype is a singleton in its sample. A much larger clone lies one base from this, so it may be a read error. V usage is TRBV23-1 and J usage is TRBJ2-6, with 8 bases aligning to TRBD1. TRBV23-1 is reported as an ORF; its role is uncertain. Losses at the gene ends were 8 bases for V and 0 bases for J; bases not matched to a gene: 12. The CDR3 has 18 amino acids. Here the CDR3 DNA reads TGCGCCAGCCGGGGCGTACAGGGGGTCTGCTCTGGGGCCAACGTCCTGACTTTC. This encodes CASRGVQGVCSGANVLTF.

The V and J genes are TRBV5-1 and TRBJ2-7, with 9 bases that match TRBD2. This CDR3 is built from 14 residues. The germline V gene encodes CDR1 SGHRS and CDR2 YFSETQ. After removal of 4 bases from V and 2 bases from J, the junction contained 4 bases not matched to a gene. CDR3 nucleotides: TGCGCCAGCAGCGCGGGGGGGTACCCCTACGAGCAGTACTTC. Translation: CASSAGGYPYEQYF.

This chain joins TRBV19 and TRBJ2-5; the D gene is possibly TRBD1 (6 bases). The germline gives CDR1 LNHDA, CDR2 SQIVND (reference sequence). V lost 11 bases and J 4 bases, leaving 17 bases between the germline ends. The CDR3 length is 13 residues. CDR3 in DNA: TGTGCCCAGTTTCCTCCAGGGGTAGAGACCCAGTACTTC. This encodes CAQFPPGVETQYF. The full variable domain, completed using reference TRBV19 and TRBJ2-5, is DGGITQSPKYLFRKEGQNVTLSCEQNLNHDAMYWYRQDPGQGLRLIYYSQIVNDFQKGDIAEGYSVSREKKESFPLTVTSAQKNPTAFYLCAQFPPGVETQYFGPGTRLLVL.

This clonotype was counted a few times. V and J are TRBV9 and TRBJ2-2; D is possibly TRBD2 (6 bases). CDR3 length: 11 residues. Germline V gene sequence: CDR1 SGDLS, CDR2 YYNGEE. V was trimmed by 7 bases and J by 7 bases, leaving 8 bases between them. The CDR3 bases are TGTGCCAGCGAGGGAGGCGGGGAGCTGTTTTTT. Protein: CASEGGGELFF. The complete variable domain, with remaining parts taken from reference TRBV9 and TRBJ2-2, reads DSGVTQTPKHLITATGQRVTLRCSPRSGDLSVYWYQQSLDQGLQFLIQYYNGEERAKGNILERFSAQQFPDLHSELNLSSLELGDSALYFCASEGGGELFFGEGSRLTVL.

This clonotype was picked up a small number of times. The V and J genes are TRBV5-5 and TRBJ1-1; tentative D call: TRBD1 (5 bases). Germline CDR1 reads SGHKS; CDR2 reads YYEKEE (reference sequence). CDR3 length: 13 residues. V was pared by 2 bases and J by 6 bases, with 11 bases between. CDR3 loop: CASSFGDLPEAFF. In nucleotides, the CDR3 is TGTGCCAGCAGCTTTGGGGACTTACCTGAAGCTTTCTTT.

Remarks on this clonotype: An end of the junction differs from the germline gene, which may be a read error. The chain has TRBV13 and TRBJ1-1; D possibly corresponds to TRBD1 (6 bases). The germline V gene has CDR1 PRHDT and CDR2 FYEKMQ (reference sequence). The CDR3 covers 12 residues. CDR3 nucleotide sequence: TGTGCCAGCAGCCGAGGGGGGGCTGAAGCCTTCTTT. Amino acids: CASSRGGAEAFF. The whole variable domain, remainder taken from reference TRBV13 and TRBJ1-1, is AAGVIQSPRHLIKEKRETATLKCYPIPRHDTVYWYQQGPGQDPQFLISFYEKMQSDKGSIPDRFSAQQFSDYHSELNMSSLELGDSALYFCASSRGGAEAFFGQGTRLTVV.

The chain links TRBV28 to TRBJ2-1; tentatively, D is TRBD2 (6 bases). V gave up 7 bases and J gave up 4 bases, with 11 bases separating them. Per the germline V gene, CDR1 is MDHEN and CDR2 is SYDVKM. The CDR3 extends over 13 amino acids. The DNA for the CDR3 is TGTGCCAGCAATCGGGGGAGGTACAATGAGCAGTTCTTC. This encodes CASNRGRYNEQFF.

The chain uses TRBV27 and TRBJ2-3, with TRBD2 matching 9 bases. Germline CDR1 reads MNHEY; CDR2 reads SMNVEV (reference sequence). The CDR3 contains 15 residues. Unmatched junction bases numbered 4, after V lost 2 bases and J lost 4 bases. The CDR3 loop is CASSLAGGPADTQYF. DNA of the CDR3: TGTGCCAGCAGTTTAGCGGGAGGGCCTGCAGATACGCAGTATTTT.

Notes on this clonotype: A much larger clone is a single base away; this may be a read error. Given the absence of the conserved phenylalanine or tryptophan at the CDR3 end, a read error is likely. The chain couples TRBV6-5 to TRBJ2-7; 7 bases fit TRBD1. The junction had 1 base not matched to a gene; V was cut back by 0 bases and J by 2 bases. This CDR3 region has 14 residues. Germline-derived CDR1 and CDR2 are MNHEY and SVGAGI. CDR3 in amino acids: CASSYSGTAYEQYI. CDR3 coding DNA: TGTGCCAGCAGTTACTCCGGGACAGCCTACGAGCAGTACATC.

The chain employs TRBV24-1 and TRBJ2-5; 7 bases are shared with TRBD2. Trimming cost V 0 bases and J 0 bases; bases outside gene matches: 6. The CDR3 has 17 amino acids. Germline V gene sequence: CDR1 KGHDR, CDR2 SFDVKD. DNA of the CDR3: TGTGCCACCAGTGATTTGTCTAGCGGTAATAACCAAGAGACCCAGTACTTC. Amino acid sequence: CATSDLSSGNNQETQYF.

This clonotype was counted a few times. Written as DNA, the CDR3 is TGTGCCAGCAGTCCCAAAGAGGGGGCGCATGGGCAAGCTTTCTTT. It codes for CASSPKEGAHGQAFF. V is TRBV12-3 or TRBV12-4 and J is TRBJ1-1; 7 positions match TRBD1. CDR3 size: 15 residues. Trimming cost V 5 bases and J 9 bases; bases outside gene matches: 15.